The source of this TCR beta chain is a study of identical twins. Only healthy Caucasians were enrolled as donors. The authors used template switching to add a universal primer site and gave cDNA unique molecular identifiers. Each CDR3 protein gets one entry after TCRdb re-called the 5' RACE reads with MiXCR. This table holds roughly 750,000 distinct CDR3 sequences, about 20% found once. Germline loops: CDR1 SGHRS, CDR2 YFSETQ. CDR3 size: 12 residues. This clonotype was detected many times. An end of the junction does not agree with germline; a read error may underlie this. These sequences were also reported in another study, on T cells expressing NK-cell markers. That study reports: Dominant NKG2C+ clonotypes in roughly 6 donors made up about 1.0-8% of CD8+ T cells.

This clonotype was obtained from a woman under 30 in good health. The chain is built from TRBV5-1 and TRBJ2-1; D perhaps matches TRBD2 (5 bases). The sequencing input was PBMCs. Here the CDR3 DNA reads TGTGCCAGCAGTTTACTAGACAATGAGCAGTTCTTC. Amino acid sequence: CASSLLDNEQFF.